This entry is about one T cell receptor (beta chain). This specimen comes from a study of blood T cell repertoires in COVID-19. Study at large: Italy, Spain and the United States were the sources of the convalescent and acute COVID-19 samples. T cells, B-cell-depleted T cells, or PBMCs supplied cDNA or gDNA.

V shed 7 bases, J shed 7 bases, and the junction held 9 bases outside the gene matches. The CDR3 contains 13 residues. Authors' methods: Scientists estimated how many nucleated cells there were by amplifying reference gene primers. Measured with immunoSEQ multiplex PCR; TCRdb has only the in-frame clones, and not every one. Clone size and V and J calls were adopted from that table, with D and trimming inferred from the DNA. Here the sample spans more than 200,000 clones, approximately 80% being singletons. The chain employs TRBV12-3 or TRBV12-4 and TRBJ1-1, with TRBD1 identical over 7 bases. The sequence was obtained from a man aged 35-49 years with acute or convalescent COVID-19. Sequencing was done on a sample of peripheral blood. The CDR3 DNA reads TGTGCCAGCAATAGCCGGGACAGACTTGAAGCTTTCTTT. The encoded protein is CASNSRDRLEAFF.